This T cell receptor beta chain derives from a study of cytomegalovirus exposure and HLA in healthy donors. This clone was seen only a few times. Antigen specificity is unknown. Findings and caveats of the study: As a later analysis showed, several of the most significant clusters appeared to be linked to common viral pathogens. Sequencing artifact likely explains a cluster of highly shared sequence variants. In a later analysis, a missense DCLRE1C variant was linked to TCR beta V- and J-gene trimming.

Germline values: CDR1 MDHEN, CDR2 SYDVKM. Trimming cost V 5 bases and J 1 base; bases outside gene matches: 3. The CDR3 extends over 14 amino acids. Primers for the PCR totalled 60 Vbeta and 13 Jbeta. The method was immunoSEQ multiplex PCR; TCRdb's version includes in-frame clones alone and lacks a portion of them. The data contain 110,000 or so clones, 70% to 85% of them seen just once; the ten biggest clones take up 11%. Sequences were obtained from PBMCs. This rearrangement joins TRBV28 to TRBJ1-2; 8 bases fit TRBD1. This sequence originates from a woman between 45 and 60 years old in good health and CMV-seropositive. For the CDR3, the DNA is TGTGCCAGCAGTACCGGACAGGGTAACTATGGCTACACCTTC. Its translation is CASSTGQGNYGYTF.